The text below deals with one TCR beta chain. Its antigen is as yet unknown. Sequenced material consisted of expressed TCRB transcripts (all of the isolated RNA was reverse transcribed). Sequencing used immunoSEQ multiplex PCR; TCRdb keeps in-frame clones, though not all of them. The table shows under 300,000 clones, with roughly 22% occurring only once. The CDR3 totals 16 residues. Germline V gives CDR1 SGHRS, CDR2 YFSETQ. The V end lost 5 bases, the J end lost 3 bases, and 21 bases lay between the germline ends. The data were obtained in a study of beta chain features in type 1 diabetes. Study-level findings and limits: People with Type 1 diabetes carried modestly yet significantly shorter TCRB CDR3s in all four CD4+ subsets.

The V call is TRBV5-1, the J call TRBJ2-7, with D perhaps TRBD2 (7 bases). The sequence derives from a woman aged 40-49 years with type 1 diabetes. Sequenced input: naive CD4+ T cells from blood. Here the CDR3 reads CASRDETVGGLYEQYF. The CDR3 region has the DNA TGCGCCAGCAGGGATGAGACGGTCGGGGGGCTCTACGAGCAGTACTTC.